This T cell receptor beta chain was recorded in a study of blood T cell repertoires in COVID-19. Study at large: The samples span acute and convalescent COVID-19 from the United States, Italy and Spain. T cells, B-cell-depleted T cells, or PBMCs provided the cDNA or gDNA that served as material.

Repertoires were generated with immunoSEQ multiplex PCR, while TCRdb's copy carries only in-frame clones and drops some. Of fewer than 200,000 clones in the sample, 90% to 95% are singletons; the top ten hold 3.5% to 5%. The germline CDR1 and CDR2 sequences are MNHEY and SMNVEV (reference sequence). After removal of 6 bases from V and 0 bases from J, the junction contained 4 bases not matched to a gene. This CDR3 is built from 14 residues. The receptor was derived from a woman in her forties or fifties with acute or convalescent COVID-19. The specimen was peripheral blood. This rearrangement joins TRBV27 to TRBJ1-1, with TRBD1 matching over 7 bases. CDR3 protein: CASRPTGLNTEAFF. The CDR3 DNA reads as TGTGCCAGCAGACCGACAGGGTTGAACACTGAAGCTTTCTTT.